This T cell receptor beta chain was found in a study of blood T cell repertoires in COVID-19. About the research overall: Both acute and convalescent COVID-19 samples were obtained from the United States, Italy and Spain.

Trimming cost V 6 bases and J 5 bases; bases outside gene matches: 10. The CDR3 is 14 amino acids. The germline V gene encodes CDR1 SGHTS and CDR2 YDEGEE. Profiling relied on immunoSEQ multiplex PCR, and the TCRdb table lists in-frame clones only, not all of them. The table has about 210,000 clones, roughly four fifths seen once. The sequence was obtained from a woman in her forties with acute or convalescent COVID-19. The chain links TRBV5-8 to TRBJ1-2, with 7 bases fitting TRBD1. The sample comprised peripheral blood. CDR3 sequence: CASTPQGVGYGYTF. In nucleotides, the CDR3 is TGTGCCAGCACCCCTCAGGGGGTAGGATATGGCTACACCTTC.